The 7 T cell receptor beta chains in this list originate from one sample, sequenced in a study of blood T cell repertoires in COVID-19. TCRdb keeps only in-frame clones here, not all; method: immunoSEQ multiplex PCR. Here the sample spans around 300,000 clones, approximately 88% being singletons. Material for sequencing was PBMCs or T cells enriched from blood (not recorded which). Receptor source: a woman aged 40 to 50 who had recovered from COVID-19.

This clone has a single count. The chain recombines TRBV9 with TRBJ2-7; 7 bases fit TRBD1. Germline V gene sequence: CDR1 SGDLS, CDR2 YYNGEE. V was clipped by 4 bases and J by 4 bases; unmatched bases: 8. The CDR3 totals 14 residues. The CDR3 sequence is CASSTHGTAYEQYF. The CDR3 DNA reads TGTGCCAGCAGCACCCACGGGACAGCATACGAGCAGTACTTC.

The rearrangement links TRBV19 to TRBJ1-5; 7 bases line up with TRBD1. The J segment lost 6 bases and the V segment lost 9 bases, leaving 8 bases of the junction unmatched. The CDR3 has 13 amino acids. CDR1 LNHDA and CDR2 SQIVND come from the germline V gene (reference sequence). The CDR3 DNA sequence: TGTGCCAGCAACCGACAGGGCGGTCAGCCCCAGCATTTT. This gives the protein CASNRQGGQPQHF.

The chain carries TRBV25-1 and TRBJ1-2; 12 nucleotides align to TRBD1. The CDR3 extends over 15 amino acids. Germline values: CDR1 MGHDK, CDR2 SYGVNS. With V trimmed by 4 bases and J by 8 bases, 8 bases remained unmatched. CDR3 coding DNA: TGTGCCAGCAGTGGTCCGGGACAGGGGGCGCGAGGCTACACCTTC. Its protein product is CASSGPGQGARGYTF.

The CDR3 region is CASKIQGGNQPQHF. The CDR3 nucleotides are TGTGCCAGCAAGATACAGGGAGGCAATCAGCCCCAGCATTTT. This chain links TRBV6-5 with TRBJ1-5; D may be TRBD1 (6 bases). The CDR3 runs to 14 residues. The V end was cut by 7 bases, the J end by 2 bases, with 12 bases between. Germline V gene data show CDR1 as MNHEY and CDR2 as SVGAGI.

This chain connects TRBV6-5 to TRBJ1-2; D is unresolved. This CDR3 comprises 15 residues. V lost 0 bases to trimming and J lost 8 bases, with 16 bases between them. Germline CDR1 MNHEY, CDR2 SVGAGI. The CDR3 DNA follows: TGTGCCAGCAGTTACTCGCAGGATTACCCTCTGGGCTACACCTTC. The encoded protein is CASSYSQDYPLGYTF.

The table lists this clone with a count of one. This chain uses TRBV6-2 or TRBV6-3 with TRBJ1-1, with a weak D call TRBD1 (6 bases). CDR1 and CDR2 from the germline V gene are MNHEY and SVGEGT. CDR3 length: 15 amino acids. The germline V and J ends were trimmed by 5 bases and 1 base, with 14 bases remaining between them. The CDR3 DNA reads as TGTGCCAGCAGTGGTGGACAGCTACCGAACACTGAAGCTTTCTTT. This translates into CASSGGQLPNTEAFF.

CDR3 bases: TGTGCCAGCAGCTTAGGACAGGGGGATCCTAAGTCAGAAAAACTGTTTTTT. It specifies CASSLGQGDPKSEKLFF. V is TRBV7-8 and J is TRBJ1-4; 9 nucleotides line up with TRBD1. From germline, CDR1 is SGHVS and CDR2 FQNEAQ. The junction had 11 bases not matched to a gene; V was cut back by 1 base and J by 8 bases. The length of the CDR3 is 17 residues.